These T cell receptor beta chains were read from a single sample in a study of cytomegalovirus exposure and HLA in healthy donors. Data came from immunoSEQ multiplex PCR; TCRdb stores just in-frame clones and leaves some out. The sample consists of about 280,000 clones, 85% to 90% of them appearing once. Material: PBMCs. The receptors shown here come from a woman under 30 in good health and CMV-seronegative. Each CDR3 is given with its conserved first and last residue. D genes are given only for firm matches. Only some rows state a clone size, as once, few, many or a class for expanded clones.

d_call	v_call	j_call	clone_size	cdr3_aa	cdr3_nt
TRBD1	TRBV28	TRBJ2-7	NA	CASTQGTGDEQYF	TGTGCCAGCACCCAAGGGACAGGGGACGAGCAGTACTTC
TRBD1	TRBV6-5	TRBJ1-1	NA	CASRRGTGVNTEAFF	TGTGCCAGCAGGCGAGGGACAGGGGTTAACACTGAAGCTTTCTTT
NA	TRBV19	TRBJ2-2	NA	CASRVPGELFF	TGTGCCAGCAGGGTTCCCGGGGAGCTGTTTTTT
NA	TRBV7-9	TRBJ1-2	NA	CASSLFQNYGYTF	TGTGCCAGCAGCTTATTCCAGAACTATGGCTACACCTTC
NA	TRBV11-2	TRBJ2-3	NA	CASSSGSGRDTQYF	TGTGCCAGCAGCTCTGGGTCGGGTAGAGATACGCAGTATTTT
NA	TRBV2	TRBJ2-3	NA	CASSHGSGADTQYF	TGTGCCAGCAGCCACGGGAGTGGGGCAGATACGCAGTATTTT
TRBD2	TRBV7-6	TRBJ2-7	NA	CASSLGTSGSAYEQYF	TGTGCCAGCAGCTTAGGGACTAGCGGGAGCGCCTACGAGCAGTACTTC
NA	TRBV9	TRBJ1-4	NA	CASSPGGGRGGEKLFF	TGTGCCAGCAGCCCCGGCGGGGGGAGGGGGGGTGAAAAACTGTTTTTT
NA	TRBV5-4	TRBJ1-2	NA	CASSLVGREAYGYTF	TGTGCCAGCAGCTTGGTGGGGAGGGAGGCCTATGGCTACACCTTC
TRBD1	TRBV28	TRBJ2-6	NA	CASSPWTGGANVLTF	TGTGCCAGCAGTCCCTGGACAGGTGGGGCCAACGTCCTGACTTTC
TRBD1	TRBV4-3	TRBJ2-1	NA	CASSQETGGYPGGVFF	TGCGCCAGCAGCCAAGAGACAGGGGGCTACCCGGGAGGTGTGTTCTTC
TRBD1	TRBV30	TRBJ1-4	many	CAWAEPDREVEKLFF	TGTGCCTGGGCCGAACCCGACAGGGAGGTTGAAAAACTGTTTTTT
NA	TRBV27	TRBJ2-7	NA	CASSFSPEVSYEQYF	TGTGCCAGCAGTTTTTCCCCTGAGGTTTCCTACGAGCAGTACTTC
NA	TRBV20-1	TRBJ2-5	once	CSAGSETQYF	TGCAGTGCCGGGAGTGAGACCCAGTACTTC
TRBD1	TRBV6-5	TRBJ2-7	NA	CASTQTGDEQYF	TGTGCCAGCACCCAGACAGGGGACGAGCAGTACTTC
TRBD2	TRBV7-2	TRBJ2-7	NA	CASSLRLASNEQYF	TGTGCCAGCAGCTTACGACTAGCGTCCAACGAGCAGTACTTC
TRBD1	TRBV9	TRBJ2-1	once	CASSRQGAAYNEQFF	TGTGCCAGCAGCCGACAGGGGGCTGCCTACAATGAGCAGTTCTTC
TRBD2	TRBV10-1	TRBJ2-7	NA	CASSSGTSSYEQYF	TGCGCCAGCAGTTCCGGGACTAGTTCGTACGAGCAGTACTTC
NA	TRBV30	TRBJ1-5	NA	CAWNLGNQTPQHF	TGTGCCTGGAATCTAGGCAATCAGACGCCCCAGCATTTT
NA	TRBV28	TRBJ1-1	NA	CASIRSAMNTEAFF	TGTGCCAGCATCCGCAGTGCCATGAACACTGAAGCTTTCTTT
NA	TRBV7-6	TRBJ2-3	NA	CASSLVAGPDTQYF	TGTGCCAGCAGCTTAGTGGCGGGACCAGATACGCAGTATTTT
TRBD1	TRBV18	TRBJ2-3	NA	CASSPGQPSATDTQYF	TGTGCCAGCTCACCGGGACAGCCGAGCGCGACAGATACGCAGTATTTT
TRBD1	TRBV28	TRBJ2-2	NA	CASSTGGHTGELFF	TGTGCCAGCAGTACAGGGGGCCACACCGGGGAGCTGTTTTTT
TRBD1	TRBV10-3	TRBJ2-1	NA	CAIQPGGQGANEQFF	TGTGCCATCCAGCCCGGAGGACAGGGGGCTAATGAGCAGTTCTTC
TRBD2	TRBV7-6	TRBJ2-2	NA	CASGGGRGVTGELFF	TGTGCCAGCGGCGGCGGGAGGGGGGTCACCGGGGAGCTGTTTTTT
NA	TRBV28	TRBJ1-6	NA	CASSFPTGLDSPLHF	TGTGCCAGCAGTTTCCCTACAGGGCTGGATTCACCCCTCCACTTT
TRBD1	TRBV15	TRBJ2-1	NA	CATQGVSSYNEQFF	TGTGCCACTCAGGGGGTTAGCTCCTACAATGAGCAGTTCTTC
TRBD2	TRBV13	TRBJ2-7	NA	CASSPGLTSVTYEQYF	TGTGCCAGCAGCCCGGGTTTGACTAGCGTGACCTACGAGCAGTACTTC
TRBD1	TRBV5-1	TRBJ2-7	NA	CASSLEKTGHEQYF	TGCGCCAGCAGCTTGGAAAAGACAGGGCACGAGCAGTACTTC
TRBD2	TRBV27	TRBJ2-7	NA	CASRLAGDRSEQYF	TGTGCCAGCAGATTAGCGGGAGATAGAAGCGAGCAGTACTTC
TRBD2	TRBV18	TRBJ2-2	NA	CASSLPGRWTSGQTGELFF	TGTGCCAGCTCACTTCCGGGGAGATGGACTAGCGGGCAGACCGGGGAGCTGTTTTTT
TRBD2	TRBV10-1	TRBJ2-7	NA	CASSGEAGGRVEQYF	TGCGCCAGCAGTGGGGAAGCGGGAGGTCGAGTCGAGCAGTACTTC
TRBD1	TRBV9	TRBJ2-3	NA	CASSRQGMWTDTQYF	TGTGCCAGCAGCCGACAGGGGATGTGGACAGATACGCAGTATTTT
TRBD1	TRBV18	TRBJ2-6	NA	CASSPLPRDRVPTGANVLTF	TGTGCCAGCTCACCGCTCCCGCGGGACAGGGTGCCAACTGGGGCCAACGTCCTGACTTTC
NA	TRBV27	TRBJ2-7	NA	CASSLTSSYEQYF	TGTGCCAGCAGTTTGACTAGCTCCTACGAGCAGTACTTC
NA	TRBV5-6	TRBJ2-2	NA	CASSLGVKGELFF	TGTGCCAGCAGTCTCGGGGTGAAGGGGGAGCTGTTTTTT
TRBD1	TRBV11-1	TRBJ1-2	NA	CASSNQTGYNYGYTF	TGTGCCAGCAGCAATCAGACAGGGTACAACTATGGCTACACCTTC
NA	TRBV10-1	TRBJ1-5	NA	CASSSNNQPQHF	TGCGCCAGCAGCAGTAACAATCAGCCCCAGCATTTT
NA	TRBV28	TRBJ1-1	NA	CASSLVRGSEAFF	TGTGCCAGCAGTTTGGTGAGAGGGTCTGAAGCTTTCTTT
TRBD2	TRBV7-7	TRBJ2-7	NA	CASSSSGSDDEQYF	TGTGCTAGCAGCTCAAGCGGGAGTGACGACGAGCAGTACTTC
NA	TRBV21-1	TRBJ1-4	NA	CASTLPPGQGSTNEKLFF	TGTGCCAGCACCCTCCCCCCGGGACAGGGTTCAACTAATGAAAAACTGTTTTTT
NA	TRBV4-3	TRBJ2-2	once	CASSQDRGLLGPGELFF	TGCGCCAGCAGCCAAGATCGGGGACTTTTGGGGCCCGGGGAGCTGTTTTTT
NA	TRBV18	TRBJ1-1	NA	CASSTQGENTEAFF	TGTGCCAGCTCAACCCAGGGCGAGAACACTGAAGCTTTCTTT
TRBD1	TRBV28	TRBJ1-2	few	CASILLPKQGNGYTF	TGTGCCAGCATCCTTCTGCCCAAACAGGGGAATGGCTACACCTTC
NA	TRBV4-1	TRBJ1-4	NA	CASSHPGQARGKLFF	TGCGCCAGCAGCCACCCCGGACAAGCCCGTGGAAAACTGTTTTTT
TRBD1	TRBV14	TRBJ1-2	NA	CASSHRGTGEGYTF	TGTGCCAGCAGCCACCGAGGGACAGGGGAGGGCTACACCTTC
NA	TRBV19	TRBJ1-2	NA	CASTPLAGFHTF	TGTGCCAGTACCCCACTGGCGGGGTTCCACACCTTC
NA	TRBV7-3	TRBJ2-1	NA	CASSLASMGAGYNEQFF	TGTGCCAGCAGCTTAGCTAGTATGGGGGCGGGTTACAATGAGCAGTTCTTC
NA	TRBV7-9	TRBJ2-1	NA	CASSPNGFGQFF	TGTGCCAGCAGTCCCAATGGTTTCGGGCAGTTCTTC
NA	TRBV30	TRBJ1-6	NA	CAWSNSDNSPLHF	TGTGCCTGGAGTAACTCGGATAATTCACCCCTCCACTTT
NA	TRBV14	TRBJ2-7	NA	CASSQDGGIFEQYF	TGTGCCAGCAGCCAAGATGGGGGCATTTTCGAGCAGTACTTC
TRBD1	TRBV2	TRBJ2-7	NA	CASSRDRVKGPYEQYF	TGTGCCAGCAGTCGGGACAGGGTGAAGGGGCCCTACGAGCAGTACTTC
NA	TRBV7-9	TRBJ1-2	few	CASSSIDSYTF	TGTGCCAGCAGCTCAATTGACAGCTACACCTTC
NA	TRBV27	TRBJ1-2	NA	CASSFGQGLWGYTF	TGTGCCAGCAGTTTCGGGCAGGGGTTGTGGGGCTACACCTTC
TRBD1	TRBV6-5	TRBJ2-7	NA	CASSRGQGTNEQYF	TGTGCCAGCAGCCGCGGACAGGGTACGAACGAGCAGTACTTC
TRBD1	TRBV2	TRBJ1-5	NA	CASSVTGSNQPQHF	TGTGCCAGCAGCGTGACAGGGAGCAATCAGCCCCAGCATTTT
TRBD2	TRBV14	TRBJ2-7	NA	CASSQDLGLSEQYF	TGTGCCAGCAGCCAAGATTTGGGACTATCCGAGCAGTACTTC